This T cell receptor (beta chain) originates from a study of blood T cells in healthy people across ages. Findings and caveats of the study: In the absence of known donor CMV status, changes in expanded clonotypes were possibly confounded.

Through a sample-barcoded 5' primer and a J-beta primer mix, a second PCR was run for roughly 7 to 11 cycles. One entry per CDR3 protein results from TCRdb running MiXCR on the 5' RACE reads. Among roughly 1,100,000 distinct CDR3 sequences listed, 25% were seen once. This CDR3 contains 15 residues. The germline V gene encodes CDR1 MGHDK and CDR2 SYGVNS. Deletions cut 8 bases from V and 1 base from J, with 14 bases between. Concerning this clonotype: Its antigen is not identified.

These data are also associated with another study on T cells of mothers and their children. This second study notes: Once extracted, all RNA went into cDNA synthesis at roughly 1.4 ug per 15 ul. When the second PCR was run, its M1S primer added sample barcodes and 2-4 random nucleotides. In related and unrelated pairs alike, thymic selection shapes TCR recombination output, with inherited differences minor.

The sequence was collected from a girl aged 2-10 years in good health. The V call is TRBV25-1, the J call TRBJ2-2, with D possibly TRBD2 on 6 matching bases. Sequenced material: blood. The CDR3 sequence is CASGVGGVNTGELFF. The CDR3 DNA follows: TGTGCCAGCGGTGTGGGGGGAGTGAACACCGGGGAGCTGTTTTTT.